This record concerns one T cell receptor beta chain sequence. Method: immunoSEQ multiplex PCR; TCRdb's copy keeps in-frame clones and lacks some. The sample carries about 380,000 clones, 88% recorded once. These data come from a study of blood T cell repertoires in COVID-19. Participant age was 18 to 89 years, and participants resided in approximately 24 US areas. The source material was PBMCs or T cells enriched from blood (not recorded which). This sequence was found in a woman aged 18-30 years who had recovered from COVID-19.

Here the CDR3 DNA reads TGTGCCAGCAGTCCGGGACTAACGCCCTACGAGCAGTACTTC. Residues: CASSPGLTPYEQYF. The J gene is TRBJ2-7, the V gene TRBV4-2, with TRBD2 matching 7 bases. The CDR3 has 14 amino acids. The germline V gene encodes CDR1 LGHNA and CDR2 YNFKEQ. With 6 bases clipped from V and 2 bases from J, the junction kept 7 bases outside the gene matches.